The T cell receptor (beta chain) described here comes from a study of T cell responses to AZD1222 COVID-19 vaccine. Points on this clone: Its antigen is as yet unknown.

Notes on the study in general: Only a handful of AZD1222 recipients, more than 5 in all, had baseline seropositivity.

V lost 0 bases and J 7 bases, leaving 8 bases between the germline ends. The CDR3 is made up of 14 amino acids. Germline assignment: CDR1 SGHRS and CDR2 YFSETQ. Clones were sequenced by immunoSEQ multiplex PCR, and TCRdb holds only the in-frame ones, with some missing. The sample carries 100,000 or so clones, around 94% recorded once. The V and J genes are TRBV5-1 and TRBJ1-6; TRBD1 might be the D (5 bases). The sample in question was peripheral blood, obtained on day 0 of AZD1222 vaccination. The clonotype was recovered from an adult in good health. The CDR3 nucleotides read TGCGCCAGCAGCTTGGGACAGACGAATTCACCCCTCCACTTT. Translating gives CASSLGQTNSPLHF.